Below, one TCR beta chain is given with its context. This specimen belongs to a study of T-cell memory formation after mild COVID-19. The V and J ends lost 4 bases and 1 base respectively, with 7 bases between them. Per the germline V gene, CDR1 is SGHTA and CDR2 is FQGTGA. The CDR3 consists of 13 residues. TCRdb ran MiXCR on the 5' RACE reads and lists one entry per CDR3 protein. This table has approximately 390,000 distinct CDR3 sequences, about 15% appearing once. V gene TRBV7-3 combines with J gene TRBJ1-1; D is undetermined. The sequence was obtained from a man aged 18 to 29 who had mild COVID-19 (a few samples of this study predate the infection). Cell type and time point are not known. Sequencing was done on a sample of PBMCs or a T cell subset sorted from them (not recorded which). CDR3 DNA sequence: TGTGCCAGCAGCTGGGCAGCGAACACTGAAGCTTTCTTT. Protein sequence: CASSWAANTEAFF. Supplemented by reference TRBV7-3 and TRBJ1-1, the full variable domain reads GAGVSQTPSNKVTEKGKYVELRCDPISGHTALYWYRQSLGQGPEFLIYFQGTGAADDSGLPNDRFFAVRPEGSVSTLKIQRTERGDSAVYLCASSWAANTEAFFGQGTRLTVV.